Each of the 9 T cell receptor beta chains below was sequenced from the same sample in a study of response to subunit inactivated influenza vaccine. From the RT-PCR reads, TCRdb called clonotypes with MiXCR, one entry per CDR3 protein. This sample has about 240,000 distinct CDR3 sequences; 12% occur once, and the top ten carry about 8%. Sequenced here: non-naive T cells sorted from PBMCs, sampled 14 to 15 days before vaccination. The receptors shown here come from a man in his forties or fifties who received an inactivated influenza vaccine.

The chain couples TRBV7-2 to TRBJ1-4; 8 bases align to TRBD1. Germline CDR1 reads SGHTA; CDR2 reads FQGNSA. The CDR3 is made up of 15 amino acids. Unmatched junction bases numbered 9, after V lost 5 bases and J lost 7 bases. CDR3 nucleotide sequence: TGTGCCAGCAGCCTAAGACAGGGGTATTCTGAAAAACTGTTTTTT. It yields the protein CASSLRQGYSEKLFF.

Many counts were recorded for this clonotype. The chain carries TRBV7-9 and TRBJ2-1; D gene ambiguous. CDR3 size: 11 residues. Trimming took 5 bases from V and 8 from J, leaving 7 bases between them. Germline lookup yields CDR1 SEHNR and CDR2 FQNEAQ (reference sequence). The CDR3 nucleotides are TGTGCCAGCAGCCCACACTATGAGCAGTTCTTC. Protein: CASSPHYEQFF.

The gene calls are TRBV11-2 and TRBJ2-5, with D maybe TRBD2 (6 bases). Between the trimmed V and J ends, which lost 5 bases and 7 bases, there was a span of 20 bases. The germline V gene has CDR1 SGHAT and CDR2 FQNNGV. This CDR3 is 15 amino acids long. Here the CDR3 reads CASSPPGAYGGTQYF. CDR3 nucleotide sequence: TGTGCCAGCAGCCCGCCGGGAGCCTACGGGGGGACCCAGTACTTC.

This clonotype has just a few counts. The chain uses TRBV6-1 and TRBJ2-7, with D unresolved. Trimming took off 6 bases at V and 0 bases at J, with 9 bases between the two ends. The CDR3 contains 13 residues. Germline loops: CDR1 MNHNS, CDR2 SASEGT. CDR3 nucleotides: TGTGCCAGCAGCGTCGGGTCCTCCTACGAGCAGTACTTC. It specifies CASSVGSSYEQYF.

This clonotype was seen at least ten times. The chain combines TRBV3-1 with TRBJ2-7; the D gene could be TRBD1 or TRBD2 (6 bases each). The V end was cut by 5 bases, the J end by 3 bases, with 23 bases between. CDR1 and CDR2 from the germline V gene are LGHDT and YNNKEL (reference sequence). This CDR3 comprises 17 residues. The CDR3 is CASSIPWGAGRIYEQYF. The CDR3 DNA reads TGTGCCAGCAGCATCCCCTGGGGGGCAGGGAGGATCTACGAGCAGTACTTC.

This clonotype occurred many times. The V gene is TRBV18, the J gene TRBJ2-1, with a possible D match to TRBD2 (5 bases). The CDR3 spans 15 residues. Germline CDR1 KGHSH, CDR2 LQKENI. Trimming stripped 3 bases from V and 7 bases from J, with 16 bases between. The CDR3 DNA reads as TGTGCCAGCTCACCGACGGTCACTAGGGATAATGAGCAGTTCTTC. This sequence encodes CASSPTVTRDNEQFF.

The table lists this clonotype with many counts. This CDR3 is CASSLQASLTDEQFF. The CDR3, as DNA: TGTGCCAGCAGCTTACAGGCTAGCCTTACTGATGAGCAGTTCTTC. The chain couples TRBV7-2 to TRBJ2-1, with D maybe TRBD2 (5 bases). Trimming stripped 2 bases from V and 8 bases from J, with 16 bases between. Germline V gene sequence: CDR1 SGHTA, CDR2 FQGNSA. CDR3 length: 15 amino acids.

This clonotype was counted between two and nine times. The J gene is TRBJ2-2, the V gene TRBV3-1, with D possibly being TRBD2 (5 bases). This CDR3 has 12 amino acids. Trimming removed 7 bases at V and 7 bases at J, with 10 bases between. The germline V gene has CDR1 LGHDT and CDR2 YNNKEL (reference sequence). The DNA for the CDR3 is TGTGCCAGCACCCTACTAGGCGGGGAGCTGTTTTTT. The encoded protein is CASTLLGGELFF.

The CDR3 DNA is TGTGCCAGCAAACCGGTCGAAGCCAAAAACATTCAGTACTTC. This sequence encodes CASKPVEAKNIQYF. This chain connects TRBV6-1 to TRBJ2-4; D is unclear. The V gene lost 7 bases and the J gene lost 0 bases, with 10 bases spanning the gap. Germline values: CDR1 MNHNS, CDR2 SASEGT. This CDR3 region has 14 residues.